A single sample is the source of the 26 T cell receptor beta chains below, sequenced in a study of T cells in Graves' hyperthyroidism and ophthalmopathy. Amplification of TCR beta CDR3 regions was performed using RNA transcripts as template. The study used the HTBI primer set for a first-round RT-PCR of the TCR CDR3. Using its own MiXCR run on the multiplex PCR reads, TCRdb lists one record per CDR3 protein. The sample holds 600,000 to 800,000 distinct CDR3 sequences, around 40% seen once. The specimen sequenced was blood. These receptors originate from a woman between 40 and 55 years old with Graves' hyperthyroidism.

Ten or more counts support this clonotype. The J gene is TRBJ2-7, the V gene TRBV27; possible D gene TRBD1, 5 bases. CDR1 MNHEY and CDR2 SMNVEV come from the germline V gene (reference sequence). CDR3 size: 14 residues. Trimming shortened V by 5 bases and J by 0 bases, and 11 bases separated the two germline ends. This CDR3 is CASSARQSSYEQYF. The CDR3 nucleotides are TGTGCCAGCAGTGCGCGACAGAGCTCCTACGAGCAGTACTTC.

The rearrangement uses TRBV4-3 and TRBJ2-7; 8 bases map to TRBD1. The CDR3 sequence is 16 residues long. V shed 0 bases, J shed 2 bases, and the junction held 6 bases outside the gene matches. The germline V gene has CDR1 LGHNA and CDR2 YSLEER. Here the CDR3 DNA reads TGCGCCAGCAGCCAAGAGAGTACAGGGGGACCCTACGAGCAGTACTTC. Amino acid sequence: CASSQESTGGPYEQYF.

The chain is built from TRBV5-6 and TRBJ2-5; a possible D gene is TRBD2 (6 bases). This CDR3 spans 13 amino acids. Germline lookup yields CDR1 SGHDT and CDR2 YYEEEE. Deletions cut 0 bases from V and 4 bases from J, with 7 bases between. The CDR3: CASSLERVETQYF. As DNA, the CDR3 is TGTGCCAGCAGCTTGGAGCGGGTAGAGACCCAGTACTTC.

This chain links TRBV5-1 with TRBJ2-2, with TRBD1 matching over 7 bases. Per germline, CDR1 SGHRS and CDR2 YFSETQ. This CDR3 spans 15 amino acids. Unmatched junction bases numbered 5, after V lost 6 bases and J lost 0 bases. CDR3 amino acids: CASNPGQANTGELFF. CDR3 DNA sequence: TGCGCCAGCAACCCCGGACAGGCGAACACCGGGGAGCTGTTTTTT.

In this sample, this clonotype turned up a few times. This chain uses TRBV20-1 with TRBJ1-1; possibly TRBD1 for D (5 bases). The germline V gene encodes CDR1 DFQATT and CDR2 SNEGSKA (reference sequence). Between the trimmed V and J ends, which lost 0 bases and 0 bases, there was a span of 14 bases. This CDR3 region has 16 residues. The CDR3 is CSARDPRGDMNTEAFF. In DNA form, the CDR3 reads TGCAGTGCTAGAGATCCGAGGGGAGACATGAACACTGAAGCTTTCTTT.

The V and J genes are TRBV6-5 and TRBJ1-2; D unresolved. V was shortened by 0 bases and J by 4 bases, with 9 bases between the two germline ends. This CDR3 is 14 amino acids long. Germline CDR1 and CDR2: MNHEY and SVGAGI. CDR3 sequence reads: CASSYSETAYGYTF. Here the CDR3 DNA reads TGTGCCAGCAGTTACTCGGAAACGGCCTATGGCTACACCTTC.

This clonotype was seen ten or more times. The chain couples TRBV20-1 to TRBJ1-2; D uncertain. CDR3 length equals 15 residues. In germline, CDR1 is DFQATT, CDR2 SNEGSKA (reference sequence). V was trimmed by 2 bases and J by 0 bases, leaving 13 bases between them. This CDR3 reads CSARFPSPPNYGYTF. CDR3 in DNA: TGCAGTGCTAGATTTCCCTCCCCGCCTAACTATGGCTACACCTTC.

The chain links TRBV20-1 to TRBJ2-7, with 12 bases lining up with TRBD2. The V and J ends lost 2 bases and 0 bases, in that order; junction bases with no gene match: 2. Germline assignment: CDR1 DFQATT and CDR2 SNEGSKA (reference sequence). This CDR3 has 15 amino acids. The CDR3 DNA follows: TGCAGTGCTAGATTACTAGCGGGGGGCTCCTACGAGCAGTACTTC. The encoded protein is CSARLLAGGSYEQYF.

There are many counts of this clonotype. The chain joins TRBV15 to TRBJ1-5, with no clear D. V gave up 0 bases and J gave up 5 bases, with 5 bases separating them. The CDR3 is made up of 13 amino acids. The germline V gene encodes CDR1 LNHNV and CDR2 YYDKDF (reference sequence). In DNA form, the CDR3 reads TGTGCCACCAGCAGAGATTCTGATCAGCCCCAGCATTTT. Its protein product is CATSRDSDQPQHF.

The J gene is TRBJ2-2, the V gene TRBV19; the D gene is possibly TRBD2 (5 bases). The CDR3 sequence is 14 residues long. V was cut by 10 bases and J by 0 bases, with 12 bases left in between. The germline gives CDR1 LNHDA, CDR2 SQIVND (reference sequence). CDR3 in DNA: TGTGCCATATCTGAACTAGCGAACACCGGGGAGCTGTTTTTT. It encodes CAISELANTGELFF.

Details on this clonotype: A much larger clone differs by one base, so this may be a read error. The J gene is TRBJ2-6, the V gene TRBV10-3; D is ambiguous. Trimming left V 11 bases short and J 0 bases short, with 8 bases between. The length of the CDR3 is 13 residues. Germline V lookup: CDR1 ENHRY, CDR2 SYGVKD. The CDR3 here is CAGRTSGANVLTF. CDR3 nucleotides: TGTGCCGGCAGAACCTCTGGGGCCAACGTCCTGACTTTC.

As regards this clonotype: Because the CDR3's place on the DNA is in doubt, the DNA is left out and the CDR3 is given as listed by TCRdb. The chain combines TRBV7-9 with TRBJ2-5; the table's D call of TRBD2 was not tested on the DNA. The CDR3 totals 20 residues, both ends included. Germline CDR1 is SEHNR and CDR2 is FQNEAQ (reference sequence). CDR3 in amino acids: CASSFYICSASSLGEETQYF.

The rearrangement uses TRBV12-3 or TRBV12-4 and TRBJ1-1; D is unresolved. V was trimmed by 6 bases and J by 5 bases, leaving 13 bases between them. The CDR3 contains 13 residues. The CDR3 bases are TGTGCCAGCAGGAATACAAGGGAGACTGAAGCTTTCTTT. As protein: CASRNTRETEAFF.

To note about this clonotype: A much larger clone differs from this one at a single base, so this may be a read error. This chain links TRBV2 with TRBJ2-7, with 13 bases identical to TRBD2. In germline, CDR1 is SNHLY, CDR2 FYNNEI. CDR3 length equals 16 residues. This CDR3 reads CAGSDPTSGGFYEQYF. The CDR3, as DNA: TGTGCCGGCAGTGATCCGACTAGCGGGGGGTTCTACGAGCAGTACTTC.

The chain combines TRBV29-1 with TRBJ2-7, with 12 bases that match TRBD1. CDR1 and CDR2 (germline): SQVTM, ANQGSEA. The V and J ends lost 4 bases and 6 bases, in that order; junction bases with no gene match: 4. This CDR3 is 13 amino acids long. The DNA of the CDR3 is TGCAGCGTTGGACGGGACAGGGGGCGCGAGCAGTACTTC. Protein product: CSVGRDRGREQYF.

A word on this clonotype: A read error may be the cause here, since a much bigger clone is one base away. The chain links TRBV6-2 or TRBV6-3 to TRBJ2-6, with D uncertain. From germline, CDR1 is MNHEY and CDR2 SVGEGT. This CDR3 comprises 15 residues. The V and J ends lost 7 bases and 3 bases respectively, with 13 bases between them. Written as DNA, the CDR3 is TGTGCCAGCAACGAACCCCTGGGTGGGGCCAACGTCCTGACTTTC. Translating gives CASNEPLGGANVLTF.

The sample holds one count of this clonotype. The chain joins TRBV9 to TRBJ1-2, with 7 bases lining up with TRBD1. V was pared by 4 bases and J by 2 bases, with 11 bases of the junction left unmatched. Germline V gene lookup returns CDR1 SGDLS and CDR2 YYNGEE. The CDR3 runs 16 residues. CDR3 region: CASSLAGTALNYGYTF. The CDR3 DNA is TGTGCCAGCAGCCTCGCCGGGACAGCGTTGAACTATGGCTACACCTTC.

The V gene is TRBV6-5, the J gene TRBJ2-5, with TRBD1 matching 11 bases. CDR1 is MNHEY, CDR2 SVGAGI, per germline. Losses at the gene ends were 0 bases for V and 5 bases for J; bases not matched to a gene: 8. The CDR3 has 17 residues. In nucleotides, the CDR3 is TGTGCCAGCAGTTACTCCACTTGGACAGGGGGCGAGGAGACCCAGTACTTC. Encoded protein: CASSYSTWTGGEETQYF.

About this clonotype: Sequence at one end of the junction differs from germline and may be a read error. The chain joins TRBV10-2 to TRBJ1-1, with D tentatively TRBD1 (5 bases). CDR1 is WSHSY and CDR2 is SAAADI in the germline V gene. The CDR3 length is 16 residues. CDR3 in amino acids: CASSFRRPGYLVEALF. DNA of the CDR3: TGCGCCAGCAGCTTCCGAAGACCAGGGTATTTGGTCGAGGCTTTGTTT.

The sample holds a few counts of this clonotype. V usage is TRBV20-1 and J usage is TRBJ2-7, with 7 positions matching TRBD1. CDR1 and CDR2 from the germline V gene are DFQATT and SNEGSKA (reference sequence). The CDR3 runs to 14 residues. V lost 6 bases to trimming and J lost 3 bases; unmatched junction nucleotides: 11. Here the CDR3 DNA reads TGCAGTGCCGCGACCGGGACAGCTTTCTACGAGCAGTACTTC. This gives the protein CSAATGTAFYEQYF.

At least ten counts were recorded for this clonotype. CDR3 DNA sequence: TGCGCCAGCAGCCAAGAGTGGGGCCCTGGGGCCAACGTCCTGACTTTC. This codes for CASSQEWGPGANVLTF. This chain links TRBV4-1 with TRBJ2-6; TRBD1 is a possible D gene (5 bases). This CDR3 has 16 amino acids. Per germline, CDR1 MGHRA and CDR2 YSYEKL. V shed 0 bases and J shed 2 bases, with 8 bases lying between them.

This clonotype turned up a few times. This chain connects TRBV4-1 to TRBJ1-2; D is uncertain. This CDR3 has 13 amino acids. The V and J ends lost 0 bases and 8 bases respectively, with 10 bases between them. Germline V CDR1 and CDR2: MGHRA, YSYEKL. CDR3 DNA: TGCGCCAGCAGCCAAGAGGGTCTCGGAGGCTACACCTTC. Translating it yields CASSQEGLGGYTF.

The DNA of the CDR3 is TGCGCCAGCAGCTTGGCCCCCGGTGGTGTAGCTTTCTTT. Translating gives CASSLAPGGVAFF. V and J are TRBV5-1 and TRBJ1-1, with D hard to call. The CDR3 spans 13 residues. Trimming cost V 0 bases and J 10 bases, with 13 bases left between them. From germline, CDR1 is SGHRS and CDR2 YFSETQ.

On this clonotype itself: Just one base apart from a much larger clone, this may be a read error. The chain joins TRBV20-1 to TRBJ2-5; TRBD1 aligns across 9 bases. In germline, CDR1 is DFQATT, CDR2 SNEGSKA (reference sequence). The CDR3 runs 13 residues. The CDR3 sequence is CSEMDRGQGTQYF. As DNA, the CDR3 is TGCAGTGAAATGGACAGGGGTCAAGGGACCCAGTACTTC.

This sequence joins TRBV10-2 and TRBJ1-6; possible D gene TRBD1, 5 bases. The V end was cut by 6 bases, the J end by 4 bases, with 13 bases between. The CDR3 has 15 residues. Germline V gene lookup returns CDR1 WSHSY and CDR2 SAAADI. For the CDR3, the DNA is TGCGCCAGCAGGGCCAGGGCAACTTATAATTCACCCCTCCACTTT. It specifies CASRARATYNSPLHF.

This clonotype was counted a few times. The chain uses TRBV7-8 and TRBJ1-2; D unresolved. V lost 5 bases to trimming and J lost 7 bases, with 17 bases between them. CDR1 and CDR2 from the germline V gene are SGHVS and FQNEAQ. The CDR3 consists of 14 residues. The DNA of the CDR3 is TGTGCCAGCAGCCCGAGCGGCGTTTCTACTGGCTACACCTTC. This codes for CASSPSGVSTGYTF.